This TCR beta chain is drawn from a study of cytomegalovirus exposure and HLA in healthy donors. After removal of 4 bases from V and 3 bases from J, the junction contained 6 bases not matched to a gene. The CDR3 runs 15 residues. Germline V gene sequence: CDR1 SGHRS, CDR2 YFSETQ. PCR involved 60 Vbeta and 13 Jbeta primers. Profiling relied on immunoSEQ multiplex PCR, and the TCRdb table lists in-frame clones only, not all of them. Of under 150,000 clones in the sample, 50% to 65% are singletons; the top ten hold about 9.1%. The rearrangement links TRBV5-1 to TRBJ2-5; 10 bases agree with TRBD2. This clonotype was obtained from a man aged 35-49 years in good health and CMV-seropositive. The sequencing sample was made of PBMCs. The CDR3 coding sequence is TGCGCCAGCAGCAATGGACTAGCGGTCAAAGAGACCCAGTACTTC. Amino acid sequence: CASSNGLAVKETQYF.